This T cell receptor (beta chain) comes out of a study of blood T cell repertoires in COVID-19. Overall study: The United States, Italy and Spain were the sources of the acute and convalescent COVID-19 samples. PBMCs, B-cell-depleted T cells, or T cells provided the cDNA or gDNA that made up the material.

As handled by the study authors: By means of reference gene primer amplification, nucleated cell counts were estimated. Profiled with immunoSEQ multiplex PCR; TCRdb holds only in-frame clones, not every one. The DNA was the basis for D and trimming; V, J and clone size are from that table. The table lists about 150,000 clones, more than 70% of them singletons. The germline V gene has CDR1 MNHNS and CDR2 SASEGT. This CDR3 is built from 18 residues. J gave up 0 bases and V 2 bases, and 8 bases lay outside the gene matches. Material for sequencing was peripheral blood. J is TRBJ2-2 and V is TRBV6-1, with TRBD2 identical over 8 bases. This TCR derives from a man between 50 and 59 years old who had recovered from COVID-19. CDR3 region: CASSERPISGANTGELFF. Written as DNA, the CDR3 is TGTGCCAGCAGTGAACGCCCGATTAGCGGGGCGAACACCGGGGAGCTGTTTTTT.